The 7 T cell receptor beta chains below were found in one sample sequenced in a study of cytomegalovirus exposure and HLA in healthy donors. This PCR relied on a set of 60 Vbeta primers and 13 Jbeta primers. Produced via immunoSEQ multiplex PCR; TCRdb's table is partial and in-frame only. Here the sample table reports about 110,000 clones. Sequencing used PBMCs. The receptors derive from a man aged 35-49 years in good health and CMV-seropositive.

The gene calls are TRBV5-1 and TRBJ2-5; 12 nucleotides agree with TRBD1. The J segment lost 4 bases and the V segment lost 4 bases, leaving 5 bases of the junction unmatched. Germline-derived CDR1 and CDR2 are SGHRS and YFSETQ. The CDR3 has 15 amino acids. The chain's CDR3 is CASSPGQGARETQYF. In DNA form, the CDR3 reads TGCGCCAGCAGCCCGGGACAGGGGGCAAGAGAGACCCAGTACTTC.

V usage is TRBV2 and J usage is TRBJ2-2; D not certain. Germline V CDR1 and CDR2: SNHLY, FYNNEI. The CDR3 spans 13 residues. Deletions cut 2 bases from V and 7 bases from J, with 8 bases between. CDR3 protein: CASSESRSGELFF. CDR3 nucleotides: TGTGCCAGCAGTGAATCTAGGAGCGGGGAGCTGTTTTTT.

The V gene is TRBV6-6, the J gene TRBJ1-3; D not resolved. The CDR3 totals 14 residues. Germline V lookup: CDR1 MNHNY, CDR2 SVGAGI (reference sequence). The V and J ends lost 6 bases and 2 bases respectively, with 11 bases between them. This CDR3 reads CASRPRVAGNTIYF. The CDR3 DNA follows: TGTGCCAGCAGGCCGAGGGTAGCTGGAAACACCATATATTTT.

This chain connects TRBV5-6 to TRBJ2-1; 10 bases line up with TRBD2. Per germline, CDR1 SGHDT and CDR2 YYEEEE. There are 14 residues in the CDR3. V was pared by 5 bases and J by 4 bases, with 3 bases of the junction left unmatched. The CDR3 loop is CASSLAGEYNEQFF. The DNA for the CDR3 is TGTGCCAGCAGTCTAGCGGGAGAATACAATGAGCAGTTCTTC. The full variable domain, in which reference TRBV5-6 and TRBJ2-1 provide the parts outside the CDR3, is DAGVTQSPTHLIKTRGQQVTLRCSPKSGHDTVSWYQQALGQGPQFIFQYYEEEERQRGNFPDRFSGHQFPNYSSELNVNALLLGDSALYLCASSLAGEYNEQFFGPGTRLTVL.

The chain joins TRBV18 to TRBJ2-5; D gene unclear. CDR3 length: 13 amino acids. V lost 3 bases, J lost 5 bases, and 10 bases lay in between. Per the germline V gene, CDR1 is KGHSH and CDR2 is LQKENI. Here the CDR3 DNA reads TGTGCCAGCTCACCTAATAGTCCCGAGACCCAGTACTTC. This encodes CASSPNSPETQYF.

This rearrangement joins TRBV10-3 to TRBJ2-1; 8 nucleotides align to TRBD2. This CDR3 contains 14 residues. The V gene's germline CDR1 is ENHRY and CDR2 SYGVKD. V dropped 11 bases and J dropped 7; count of bases not matched to a gene: 13. In nucleotides, the CDR3 is TGTGCCTCCATAGCGGGAACAGGATTTAATGAGCAGTTCTTC. This codes for CASIAGTGFNEQFF.

V usage is TRBV5-4 and J usage is TRBJ2-4; D gene ambiguous. Trimming left V 10 bases short and J 0 bases short, with 11 bases between. Germline values: CDR1 SGHNT, CDR2 YYREEE (reference sequence). This CDR3 has 13 residues. The CDR3 is CASSSLAKNIQYF. The CDR3 nucleotides read TGTGCCTCCTCGAGTTTAGCCAAAAACATTCAGTACTTC.